These T cell receptor beta chains were read from a single sample in a study of shared clonotypes between healthy human individuals. TCRdb's copy holds only in-frame clones and misses some; the assay was immunoSEQ multiplex PCR. This table holds more than 2 million clones, approximately 95% found once. Sequenced input: naive CD8+ T cells sorted from blood. The receptors originated from a man younger than 30 in good health. Both conserved end residues are part of each CDR3. The order of the fields is CDR3 protein, J gene, V gene, clone size. Rows give clone size only sometimes, using once, few, many, or a class for an expanded clone.

CASSPVGSYNEQFF TRBJ2-1 TRBV5-1 .
CASEREERNEQFF TRBJ2-1 TRBV6-6 .
CASSLGGDTQYF TRBJ2-3 TRBV5-4 once
CAWSEGYYGYTF TRBJ1-2 TRBV30 .
CASSRGQGALDQHSGANVLTF TRBJ2-6 TRBV5-1 .
CASTRTGSNQPQHF TRBJ1-5 TRBV27 .
CASSFRDLNYGYTF TRBJ1-2 TRBV5-4 .
CASSSHLLAANEQFF TRBJ2-1 TRBV7-6 .
CASNGQSYNSPLHF TRBJ1-6 TRBV16 .
CAISESTGVMNTEAFF TRBJ1-1 TRBV10-3 once
CASSDPGVTYEQYF TRBJ2-7 TRBV7-2 .
CASSVDEGYEQYF TRBJ2-7 TRBV9 .
CACDPRENQSLAKNIQYF TRBJ2-4 TRBV21-1 .
CASSIGAGNQETQYF TRBJ2-5 TRBV19 .
CASGSPALGYTF TRBJ1-2 TRBV12-5 .
CASRARGQETQYF TRBJ2-5 TRBV6-5 .
CASSTGSAYEQYF TRBJ2-7 TRBV19 .
CASSEYHPTGGSTDTQYF TRBJ2-3 TRBV6-1 .
CASSLVPRLAGGEETQYF TRBJ2-5 TRBV7-2 .
CASSQGEDGYTF TRBJ1-2 TRBV7-9 .
CASSYRDRGSYEQYF TRBJ2-7 TRBV7-9 .
CAISGVDRDYEQYF TRBJ2-7 TRBV10-3 .
CASSLYGGRVDNEQFF TRBJ2-1 TRBV27 .
CASSGSQNEQFF TRBJ2-1 TRBV9 .
CASTRVSNQPQHF TRBJ1-5 TRBV6-6 .
CASSVYGVEDTQYF TRBJ2-3 TRBV9 .
CASNRRDRPQQYF TRBJ2-7 TRBV28 .